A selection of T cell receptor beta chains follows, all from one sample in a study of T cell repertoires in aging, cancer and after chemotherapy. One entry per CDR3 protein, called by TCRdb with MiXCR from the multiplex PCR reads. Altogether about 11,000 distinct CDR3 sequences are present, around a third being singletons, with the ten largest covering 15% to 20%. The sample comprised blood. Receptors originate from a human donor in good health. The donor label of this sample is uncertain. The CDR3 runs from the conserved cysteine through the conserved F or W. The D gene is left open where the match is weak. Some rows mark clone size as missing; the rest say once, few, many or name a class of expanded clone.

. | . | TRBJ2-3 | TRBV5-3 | CASSLFTASTDTQYF | TGCGCCAGCAGCTTGTTTACGGCTAGCACAGATACGCAGTATTTT
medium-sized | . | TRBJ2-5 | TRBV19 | CASRDNGQETQYF | TGTGCCAGTAGGGACAACGGACAAGAGACCCAGTACTTC
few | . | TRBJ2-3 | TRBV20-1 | CSAPRAGTQYF | TGCAGTGCCCCCAGGGCTGGGACGCAGTATTTT
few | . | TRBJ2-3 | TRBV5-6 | CASSLGGDWGTDTQYF | TGTGCCAGCAGCTTGGGTGGGGATTGGGGCACAGATACGCAGTATTTT
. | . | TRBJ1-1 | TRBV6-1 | CASSYDGPWLAFF | TGTGCCAGCAGTTACGACGGACCATGGTTGGCTTTCTTT
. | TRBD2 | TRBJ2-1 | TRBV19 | CASSKPGLAGEYNEQFF | TGTGCCAGTAGTAAACCGGGACTAGCGGGGGAATACAATGAGCAGTTCTTC
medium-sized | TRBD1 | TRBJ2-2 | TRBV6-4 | CASSEGGDGGELFF | TGTGCCAGCAGTGAAGGGGGCGACGGCGGGGAGCTGTTTTTT
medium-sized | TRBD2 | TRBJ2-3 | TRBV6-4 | CASSEAGGTDTQYF | TGTGCCAGCAGTGAAGCGGGAGGGACAGATACGCAGTATTTT
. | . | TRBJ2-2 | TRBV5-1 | CASSPRTNTGELFF | TGCGCCAGCAGCCCGAGGACGAACACCGGGGAGCTGTTTTTT
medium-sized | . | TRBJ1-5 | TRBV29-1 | CSVSGSTNQPQHF | TGCAGCGTGTCCGGGTCGACTAATCAGCCCCAGCATTTT
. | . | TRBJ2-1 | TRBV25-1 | CASSEYRQGDEQFF | TGTGCCAGCAGTGAATATAGGCAGGGCGATGAGCAGTTCTTC
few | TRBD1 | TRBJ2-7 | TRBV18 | CASSPPGTGERAYEQYF | TGTGCCAGCTCACCTCCTGGGACAGGCGAACGAGCCTACGAGCAGTACTTC
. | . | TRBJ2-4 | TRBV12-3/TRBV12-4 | CASSPRRGPIAKNIQYF | TGTGCCAGCAGTCCCCGTCGGGGGCCGATAGCCAAAAACATTCAGTACTTC
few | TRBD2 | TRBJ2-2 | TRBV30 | CASSGTSTGELFF | TGTGCCTCTAGCGGGACGAGCACCGGGGAGCTGTTTTTT
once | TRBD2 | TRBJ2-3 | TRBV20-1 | CSAKILAGLTDTQYF | TGCAGTGCCAAAATCCTAGCGGGGTTAACAGATACGCAGTATTTT
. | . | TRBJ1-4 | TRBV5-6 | CASGPSGTTNEKLFF | TGTGCCAGCGGGCCATCCGGAACAACTAATGAAAAACTGTTTTTT
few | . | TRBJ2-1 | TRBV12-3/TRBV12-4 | CASTRGGSSTEQFF | TGTGCCAGCACTCGTGGTGGATCCTCCACTGAGCAGTTCTTC
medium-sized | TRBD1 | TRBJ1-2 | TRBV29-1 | CSVEGQGAFGYTF | TGCAGCGTTGAAGGACAGGGGGCTTTTGGCTACACCTTC
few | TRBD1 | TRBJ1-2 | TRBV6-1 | CASSEFWYGRGRGYTF | TGTGCCAGCAGTGAATTTTGGTACGGCAGGGGGCGCGGCTACACCTTC
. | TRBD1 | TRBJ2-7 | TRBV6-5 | CASSTQGQGAIHEQYF | TGTGCCAGCAGCACCCAAGGACAGGGGGCAATCCACGAGCAGTACTTC
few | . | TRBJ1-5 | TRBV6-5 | CASSTTGDVYQPQHF | TGTGCCAGCAGTACGACAGGAGACGTGTATCAGCCCCAGCATTTT
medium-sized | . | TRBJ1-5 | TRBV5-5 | CASNRGAGDQPQHF | TGTGCCAGCAACCGAGGGGCAGGAGATCAGCCCCAGCATTTT
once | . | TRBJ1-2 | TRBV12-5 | CASGFGSGGGPFREYGYTF | TGTGCTAGTGGTTTTGGTTCTGGGGGGGGGCCCTTTCGTGAGTATGGCTACACCTTC
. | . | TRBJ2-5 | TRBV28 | CASSGNLRGPQETQYF | TGTGCCAGCAGTGGTAACCTCAGGGGACCACAAGAGACCCAGTACTTC
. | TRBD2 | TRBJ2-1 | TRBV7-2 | CASSLSSGRGGSYNEQFF | TGTGCCAGCAGTTTGAGTAGCGGGAGGGGTGGCTCCTACAATGAGCAGTTCTTC
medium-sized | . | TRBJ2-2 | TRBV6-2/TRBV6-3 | CASSYTGQNTGELFF | TGTGCCAGCAGTTACACGGGACAGAACACCGGGGAGCTGTTTTTT
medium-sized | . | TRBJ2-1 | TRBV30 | CAWSETNEDHEQFF | TGTGCCTGGAGTGAAACCAATGAGGATCATGAGCAGTTCTTC
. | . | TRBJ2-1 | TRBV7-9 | CASSFGLDNEQFF | TGTGCCAGCAGCTTCGGACTGGACAATGAGCAGTTCTTC
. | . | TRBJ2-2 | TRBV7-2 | CASSSGSVIAGSGELFF | TGTGCCAGCAGCTCGGGGTCGGTGATAGCAGGTTCCGGGGAGCTGTTTTTT
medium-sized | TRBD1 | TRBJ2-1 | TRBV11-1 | CASSLGDRAYEQFF | TGTGCCAGCAGCTTAGGGGACAGGGCCTATGAGCAGTTCTTC
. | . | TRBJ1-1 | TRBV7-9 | CASSPWPQNTEAFF | TGTGCCAGCAGCCCCTGGCCCCAGAACACTGAAGCTTTCTTT
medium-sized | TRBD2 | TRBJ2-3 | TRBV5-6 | CASSLRDYTDTQYF | TGTGCCAGCAGCTTGAGGGACTACACAGATACGCAGTATTTT
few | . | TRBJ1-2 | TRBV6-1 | CASGWPRLSYGYTF | TGTGCCAGCGGATGGCCGCGCCTAAGCTATGGCTACACCTTC
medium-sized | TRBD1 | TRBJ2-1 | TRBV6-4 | CASSEGTGHDEQFF | TGTGCCAGCAGTGAAGGGACAGGGCACGATGAGCAGTTCTTC
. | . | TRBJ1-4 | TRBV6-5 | CASSGLLGYSNEKLFF | TGTGCCAGCAGTGGGCTGTTAGGTTATTCTAATGAAAAACTGTTTTTT
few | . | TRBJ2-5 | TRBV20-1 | CSASGPRDEETQYF | TGCAGTGCTTCTGGACCCAGGGACGAAGAGACCCAGTACTTC
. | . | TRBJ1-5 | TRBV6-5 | CASSYSWDSNQPQHF | TGTGCCAGCAGTTACTCGTGGGACAGCAATCAGCCCCAGCATTTT
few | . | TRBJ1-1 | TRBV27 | CASSLAGPTEAFF | TGTGCCAGCAGTTTGGCAGGGCCCACTGAAGCTTTCTTT
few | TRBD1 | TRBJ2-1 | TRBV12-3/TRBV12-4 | CASSLGQGGFF | TGTGCCAGCAGTTTAGGACAGGGGGGGTTCTTC
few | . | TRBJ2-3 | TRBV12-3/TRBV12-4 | CASSGWVTDTQYF | TGTGCCAGCAGCGGATGGGTTACAGATACGCAGTATTTT
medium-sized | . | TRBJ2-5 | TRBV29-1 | CSVTAAQGETQYF | TGCAGCGTTACGGCAGCCCAAGGGGAGACCCAGTACTTC
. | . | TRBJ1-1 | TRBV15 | CATSGQGYTEAFF | TGTGCCACCAGCGGCCAGGGTTACACTGAAGCTTTCTTT
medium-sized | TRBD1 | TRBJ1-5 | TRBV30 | CAWSNRGQAQHF | TGTGCCTGGAGTAACAGGGGTCAAGCCCAGCATTTT